This T cell receptor (beta chain) was sequenced for a study of blood T cell repertoires in COVID-19. Turning to the study itself: The samples span acute and convalescent COVID-19 from the United States, Italy and Spain.

A few counts support this clone. The protocol was immunoSEQ multiplex PCR, while the TCRdb copy is restricted to in-frame clones and leaves out a portion. The table lists roughly 250,000 clones, 70% to 90% of them singletons. CDR1 is MNHEY and CDR2 is SVGAGI in the germline V gene. V lost 7 bases, J lost 7 bases, and 9 bases stayed unmatched. This CDR3 is 13 amino acids long. The chain links TRBV6-5 to TRBJ2-5; TRBD2 matches 7 bases. Sample: PBMCs or T cells enriched from blood (not recorded which). The origin of this receptor is a woman under 40 who had recovered from COVID-19. As DNA, the CDR3 is TGTGCCAGCACTTATTCGACGGGAGGGACCCAGTACTTC. It codes for CASTYSTGGTQYF.